This TCR beta chain comes out of a study of blood T cells in healthy people across ages. The authors ran a second PCR of 7 to 11 cycles using a sample-barcoded 5' primer and a J-beta primer mix. TCRdb re-called the 5' RACE reads through MiXCR, storing one row per CDR3 protein. This table holds fewer than 1.5 million distinct CDR3 sequences, 35% to 45% found once. The CDR3 is made up of 15 amino acids. CDR1 SNHLY and CDR2 FYNNEI come from the germline V gene. J gave up 11 bases and V 7 bases, and 14 bases lay outside the gene matches. V gene TRBV2 combines with J gene TRBJ2-5; 12 bases map to TRBD2. The sample consisted of blood. The clonotype was recovered from a woman aged 18 to 35 in good health. The CDR3 protein is CASIKTSGSHNEQYF. The CDR3 nucleotides are TGTGCCAGCATCAAGACTAGCGGGAGTCACAATGAGCAGTACTTC.